The rows below give T cell receptor beta chains drawn from one sample of a study of shared clonotypes between healthy human individuals. Produced via immunoSEQ multiplex PCR; TCRdb's table is partial and in-frame only. The table records hundreds of thousands of clones, approximately 96% of them present only once. The sample taken for sequencing was naive CD8+ T cells sorted from blood. These receptors originate from a woman under 40 in good health. CDR3s include the opening cysteine and the closing phenylalanine or tryptophan. The D gene is left open where the match is weak. Part of the rows lack a size; the others show once, few, many or a class for expanded clones.

cdr3_aa,cdr3_nt,v_call,clone_size,j_call,cdr3_length,d_call
CASSDRHHNTIYF,TGTGCCAGCAGCGACAGGCACCACAACACCATATATTTT,TRBV28,.,TRBJ1-3,13,.
CASSPLAGGRGNIQYF,TGTGCCAGCAGTCCCCTAGCGGGAGGGCGTGGGAACATTCAGTACTTC,TRBV27,.,TRBJ2-4,16,TRBD2
CTSTARQGSYGYTF,TGCACCAGCACCGCCCGACAGGGAAGTTATGGCTACACCTTC,TRBV1,.,TRBJ1-2,14,.
CASLGPTDTQYF,TGTGCCAGTCTCGGACCCACAGATACGCAGTATTTT,TRBV2,.,TRBJ2-3,12,.
CASSQEGTEEETQYF,TGCGCCAGCAGCCAAGAGGGGACAGAGGAAGAGACCCAGTACTTC,TRBV4-1,.,TRBJ2-5,15,TRBD1
CASRLDTGGYQPQHF,TGCGCCAGCAGATTGGACACGGGAGGTTACCAGCCCCAGCATTTT,TRBV10-1,.,TRBJ1-5,15,.
CASSPGTGGTETQYF,TGTGCCAGCAGCCCCGGGACAGGGGGCACTGAGACCCAGTACTTC,TRBV5-4,.,TRBJ2-5,15,TRBD1
CASSYGLSYEQYF,TGTGCCAGTAGTTATGGACTCTCCTACGAGCAGTACTTC,TRBV19,.,TRBJ2-7,13,.
CASSPKPGQGSGYTF,TGTGCCAGCAGCCCAAAACCGGGACAGGGATCTGGCTACACCTTC,TRBV7-9,.,TRBJ1-2,15,TRBD1
CASSEALRRTSETGELFF,TGTGCCAGCAGCGAGGCCCTACGCCGGACCTCGGAAACCGGGGAGCTGTTTTTT,TRBV2,.,TRBJ2-2,18,.
CASSQGGGAGANVLTF,TGTGCCAGCAGCCAAGGGGGGGGCGCTGGGGCCAACGTCCTGACTTTC,TRBV14,.,TRBJ2-6,16,.
CASSRLVDETQYF,TGTGCCAGCAGCCGACTAGTTGATGAGACCCAGTACTTC,TRBV28,once,TRBJ2-5,13,.
CSARDRSTGELFF,TGCAGCGCCCGGGACAGGAGCACCGGGGAGCTGTTTTTT,TRBV29-1,.,TRBJ2-2,13,TRBD1
CASSFPTGGSEKLFF,TGTGCCAGCAGCTTTCCGACCGGAGGTAGTGAAAAACTGTTTTTT,TRBV7-9,.,TRBJ1-4,15,.
CASCRTSGSMNEQFF,TGTGCCAGCTGCCGGACTAGCGGGAGCATGAATGAGCAGTTCTTC,TRBV7-8,.,TRBJ2-1,15,TRBD2
CASSPAAISYNEQFF,TGTGCCAGCAGTCCAGCGGCCATCTCCTACAATGAGCAGTTCTTC,TRBV27,.,TRBJ2-1,15,.
CASSPAKAGAYEQYF,TGTGCCAGCAGCCCCGCGAAAGCGGGAGCGTACGAGCAGTACTTC,TRBV9,.,TRBJ2-7,15,TRBD2
CASSLSLEPTDTQYF,TGTGCCAGCAGTTTAAGTCTGGAACCCACAGATACGCAGTATTTT,TRBV28,.,TRBJ2-3,15,.
CASSVGRVDRGLYGYTF,TGTGCCAGCAGTGTTGGCAGGGTGGACCGAGGACTTTATGGCTACACCTTC,TRBV2,.,TRBJ1-2,17,.
CASREQEFSYNEQFF,TGTGCCAGCAGAGAGCAGGAGTTCTCCTACAATGAGCAGTTCTTC,TRBV6-1,many,TRBJ2-1,15,.
CASAGIAGGYNEQFF,TGTGCCAGCGCGGGAATAGCGGGAGGCTACAATGAGCAGTTCTTC,TRBV13,.,TRBJ2-1,15,TRBD2
CASGGTDFYEQYF,TGTGCCAGCGGCGGGACCGATTTCTACGAGCAGTACTTC,TRBV2,.,TRBJ2-7,13,.
CASSYKREFPYEQYF,TGTGCCAGCAGCTATAAGAGGGAATTCCCCTACGAGCAGTACTTC,TRBV7-7,.,TRBJ2-7,15,.
CASSQGLSNHEQYF,TGTGCCAGTAGTCAGGGACTGAGTAACCACGAGCAGTACTTC,TRBV19,.,TRBJ2-7,14,.
CASSPSGQGRYGYTF,TGTGCCAGCAGCCCCTCGGGACAGGGGCGGTACGGCTACACCTTC,TRBV16,.,TRBJ1-2,15,TRBD1
CASSPTRGGTEAFF,TGTGCCAGTAGTCCCACGAGGGGGGGCACTGAAGCTTTCTTT,TRBV19,.,TRBJ1-1,14,.
CASTSGTGLYNEQFF,TGTGCCAGTACCTCCGGGACAGGGCTCTACAATGAGCAGTTCTTC,TRBV19,once,TRBJ2-1,15,TRBD1
CASSSTGRGELFF,TGTGCCAGCAGCTCAACAGGGCGCGGGGAGCTGTTTTTT,TRBV7-9,.,TRBJ2-2,13,.
CASSVDRGYTGELFF,TGTGCCAGCAGCGTAGACCGGGGTTACACCGGGGAGCTGTTTTTT,TRBV9,.,TRBJ2-2,15,.
CASHEGTNTEAFF,TGTGCCAGCCACGAAGGGACGAACACTGAAGCTTTCTTT,TRBV28,.,TRBJ1-1,13,.
CATRRIDQVGAEAFF,TGTGCCACCCGAAGAATTGATCAGGTGGGGGCTGAAGCTTTCTTT,TRBV27,.,TRBJ1-1,15,.